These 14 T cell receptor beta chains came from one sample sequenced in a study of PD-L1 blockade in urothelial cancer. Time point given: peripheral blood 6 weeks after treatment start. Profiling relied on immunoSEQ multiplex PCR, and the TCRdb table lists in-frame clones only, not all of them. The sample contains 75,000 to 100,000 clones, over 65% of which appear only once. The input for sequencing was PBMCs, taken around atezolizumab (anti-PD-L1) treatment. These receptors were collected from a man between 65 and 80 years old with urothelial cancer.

The CDR3 spells CAWSPPGVRGYEKLFF. CDR3 DNA sequence: TGTGCCTGGAGTCCCCCGGGTGTCAGGGGTTATGAAAAACTGTTTTTT. This chain joins TRBV30 and TRBJ1-4, with D perhaps matching TRBD1 (6 bases). CDR3 size: 16 residues. The V end lost 2 bases, the J end lost 6 bases, and 19 bases lay between the germline ends. CDR1 and CDR2 from the germline V gene are GTSNPN and SVGIG (reference sequence). The complete variable domain, with remaining parts taken from reference TRBV30 and TRBJ1-4, reads SQTIHQWPATLVQPVGSPLSLECTVEGTSNPNLYWYRQAAGRGLQLLFYSVGIGQISSEVPQNLSASRPQDRQFILSSKKLLLSDSGFYLCAWSPPGVRGYEKLFFGSGTQLSVL.

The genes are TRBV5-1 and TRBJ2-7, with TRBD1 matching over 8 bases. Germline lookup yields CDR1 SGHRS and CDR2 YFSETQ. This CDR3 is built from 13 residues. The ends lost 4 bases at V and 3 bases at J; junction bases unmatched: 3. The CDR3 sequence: CASSDRGGYEQYF. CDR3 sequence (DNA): TGCGCCAGCAGCGACAGGGGTGGCTACGAGCAGTACTTC.

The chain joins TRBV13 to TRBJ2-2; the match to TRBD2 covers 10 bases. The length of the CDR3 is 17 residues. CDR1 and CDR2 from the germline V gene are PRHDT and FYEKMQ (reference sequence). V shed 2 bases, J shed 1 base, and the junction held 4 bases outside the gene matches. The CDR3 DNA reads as TGTGCCAGCAGCTTAAAACGGACTAGCGGGAACACCGGGGAGCTGTTTTTT. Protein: CASSLKRTSGNTGELFF.

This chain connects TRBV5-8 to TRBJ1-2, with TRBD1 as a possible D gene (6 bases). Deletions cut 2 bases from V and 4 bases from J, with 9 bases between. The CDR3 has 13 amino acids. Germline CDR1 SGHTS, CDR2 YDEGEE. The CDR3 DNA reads TGTGCCAGCAGCTTTAGGGGGACCTATGGCTACACCTTC. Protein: CASSFRGTYGYTF.

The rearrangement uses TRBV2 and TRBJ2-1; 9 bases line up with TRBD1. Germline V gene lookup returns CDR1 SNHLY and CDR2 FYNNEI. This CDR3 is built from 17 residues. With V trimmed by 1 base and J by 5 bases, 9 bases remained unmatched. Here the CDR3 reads CASSEDERDRENNEQFF. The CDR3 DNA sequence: TGTGCCAGCAGTGAAGATGAGAGGGACAGGGAAAACAATGAGCAGTTCTTC. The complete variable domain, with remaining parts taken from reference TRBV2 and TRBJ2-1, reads EPEVTQTPSHQVTQMGQEVILRCVPISNHLYFYWYRQILGQKVEFLVSFYNNEISEKSEIFDDQFSVERPDGSNFTLKIRSTKLEDSAMYFCASSEDERDRENNEQFFGPGTRLTVL.

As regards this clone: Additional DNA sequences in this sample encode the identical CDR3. CDR3 DNA: TGTGCCAGTAGTATAGGGGGGGAGAATCAGCCCCAGCATTTT. Amino acid sequence: CASSIGGENQPQHF. The chain employs TRBV19 and TRBJ1-5; TRBD1 might be the D (5 bases). The CDR3 totals 14 residues. Trimming left V 1 base short and J 4 bases short, with 8 bases between. The germline V gene has CDR1 LNHDA and CDR2 SQIVND (reference sequence).

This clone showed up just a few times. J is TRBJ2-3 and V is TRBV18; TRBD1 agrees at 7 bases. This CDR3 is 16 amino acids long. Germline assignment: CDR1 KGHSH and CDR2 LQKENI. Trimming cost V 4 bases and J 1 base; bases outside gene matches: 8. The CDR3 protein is CASSLSRQGGTDTQYF. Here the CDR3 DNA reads TGTGCCAGCTCACTGAGCCGACAGGGAGGCACAGATACGCAGTATTTT.

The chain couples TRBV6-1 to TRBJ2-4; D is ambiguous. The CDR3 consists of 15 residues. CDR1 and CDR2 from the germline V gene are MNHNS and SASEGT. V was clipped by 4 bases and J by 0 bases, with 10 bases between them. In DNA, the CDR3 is TGTGCCAGCAGTGGCCCAGTGCTAGCCAAAAACATTCAGTACTTC. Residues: CASSGPVLAKNIQYF.

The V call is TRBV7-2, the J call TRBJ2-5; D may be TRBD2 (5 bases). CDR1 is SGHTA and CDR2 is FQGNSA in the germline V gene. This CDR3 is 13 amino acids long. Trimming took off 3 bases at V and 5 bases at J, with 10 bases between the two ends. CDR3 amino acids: CASSFNPGETQYF. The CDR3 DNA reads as TGTGCCAGCAGCTTTAACCCGGGGGAGACCCAGTACTTC.

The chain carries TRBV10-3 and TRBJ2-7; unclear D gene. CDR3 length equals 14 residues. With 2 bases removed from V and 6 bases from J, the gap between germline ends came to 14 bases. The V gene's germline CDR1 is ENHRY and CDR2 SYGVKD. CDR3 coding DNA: TGTGCCATCAGTGAGGGGCCTGTGCCTGGCGAGCAGTACTTC. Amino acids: CAISEGPVPGEQYF.

The CDR3 nucleotides read TGTGCCAGCAGTGTTTCCCAGGGCGGCGAGCAGTACTTC. The encoded protein is CASSVSQGGEQYF. This sequence joins TRBV6-1 and TRBJ2-7, with D perhaps TRBD1 (5 bases). The germline V gene has CDR1 MNHNS and CDR2 SASEGT. Deletions cut 4 bases from V and 6 bases from J, with 13 bases between. The CDR3 is made up of 13 amino acids.

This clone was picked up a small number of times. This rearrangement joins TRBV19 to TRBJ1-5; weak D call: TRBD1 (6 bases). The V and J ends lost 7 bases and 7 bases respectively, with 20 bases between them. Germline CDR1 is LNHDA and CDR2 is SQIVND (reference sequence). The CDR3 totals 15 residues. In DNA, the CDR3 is TGTGCCAGTACTCTCCAAGGGGGGGCTAGGCAGCCCCAGCATTTT. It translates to CASTLQGGARQPQHF. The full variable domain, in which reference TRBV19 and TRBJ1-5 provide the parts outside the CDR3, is DGGITQSPKYLFRKEGQNVTLSCEQNLNHDAMYWYRQDPGQGLRLIYYSQIVNDFQKGDIAEGYSVSREKKESFPLTVTSAQKNPTAFYLCASTLQGGARQPQHFGDGTRLSIL.

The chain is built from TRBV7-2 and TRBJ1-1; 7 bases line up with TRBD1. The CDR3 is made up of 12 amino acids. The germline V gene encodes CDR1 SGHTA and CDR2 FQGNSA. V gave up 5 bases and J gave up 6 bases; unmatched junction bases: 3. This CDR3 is CASSLQGAEAFF. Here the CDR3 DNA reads TGTGCCAGCAGCCTGCAGGGGGCTGAAGCTTTCTTT.

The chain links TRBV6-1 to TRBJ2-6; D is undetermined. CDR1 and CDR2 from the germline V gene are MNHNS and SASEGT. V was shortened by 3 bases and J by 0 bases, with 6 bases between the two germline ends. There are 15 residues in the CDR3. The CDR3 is CASSEHSSGANVLTF. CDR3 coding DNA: TGTGCCAGCAGTGAGCACAGCTCTGGGGCCAACGTCCTGACTTTC.